One and the same sample provided the 21 T cell receptor beta chains below, sequenced in a study of cytomegalovirus exposure and HLA in healthy donors. It was with 60 Vbeta and 13 Jbeta primers that the PCR ran. The table came from immunoSEQ multiplex PCR; TCRdb's copy has only in-frame clones and leaves some out. The sample comprises roughly 200,000 clones, approximately 78% of which are singletons, and approximately 1.5% rests with the top ten. Input material: PBMCs. The receptors derive from a woman aged 18 to 35 in good health and CMV-seronegative.

The V call is TRBV9, the J call TRBJ2-7; TRBD1 matches 9 bases. Unmatched junction bases numbered 4, after V lost 0 bases and J lost 6 bases. The CDR3 spans 14 residues. CDR1 and CDR2 (germline): SGDLS, YYNGEE. The CDR3 nucleotides read TGTGCCAGCAGCGTAGGGGACAGGGCGTCCGAGCAGTACTTC. Residues: CASSVGDRASEQYF.

The V and J genes are TRBV29-1 and TRBJ2-1, with TRBD2 matching 11 bases. V was clipped by 7 bases and J by 4 bases; unmatched bases: 3. The CDR3 has 13 amino acids. Per germline, CDR1 SQVTM and CDR2 ANQGSEA. The chain's CDR3 is CSGGLAGYNEQFF. The CDR3 DNA follows: TGCAGCGGTGGACTAGCGGGTTACAATGAGCAGTTCTTC.

The gene calls are TRBV19 and TRBJ2-7, with 10 bases that match TRBD1. There are 17 residues in the CDR3. With V trimmed by 4 bases and J by 2 bases, 11 bases remained unmatched. The germline V gene has CDR1 LNHDA and CDR2 SQIVND (reference sequence). The CDR3 bases are TGTGCCAGTAGTAGGGGCCGTGGAGGACAGGGGGCCTACGAGCAGTACTTC. Translation: CASSRGRGGQGAYEQYF.

The chain uses TRBV18 and TRBJ1-1; 9 nucleotides agree with TRBD1. Unmatched junction bases numbered 3, after V lost 3 bases and J lost 4 bases. The CDR3 runs 14 residues. The germline gives CDR1 KGHSH, CDR2 LQKENI. CDR3 sequence: CASSPGQGTTEAFF. The CDR3, as DNA: TGTGCCAGCTCACCGGGACAGGGAACCACTGAAGCTTTCTTT.

The rearrangement uses TRBV7-2 and TRBJ1-2; D not resolved. Germline loops: CDR1 SGHTA, CDR2 FQGNSA. This CDR3 has 15 amino acids. V was clipped by 1 base and J by 9 bases, with 18 bases between them. The DNA for the CDR3 is TGTGCCAGCAGCTTAGAGTGGGTCAGGTCTGTACGCTACACCTTC. Amino acids: CASSLEWVRSVRYTF. Together with reference TRBV7-2 and TRBJ1-2, the CDR3 gives the full variable domain: GAGVSQSPSNKVTEKGKDVELRCDPISGHTALYWYRQSLGQGLEFLIYFQGNSAPDKSGLPSDRFSAERTGGSVSTLTIQRTQQEDSAVYLCASSLEWVRSVRYTFGSGTRLTVV.

This chain uses TRBV2 with TRBJ1-2; TRBD1 might be the D (5 bases). Germline V gene sequence: CDR1 SNHLY, CDR2 FYNNEI. The CDR3 covers 12 residues. V lost 3 bases and J lost 8, with 10 bases in between. In DNA, the CDR3 is TGTGCCAGCAGTGACGACAGAGGAGGCTACACCTTC. Residues: CASSDDRGGYTF.

The V gene is TRBV10-3, the J gene TRBJ2-2; 12 bases align to TRBD2. After removal of 6 bases from V and 3 bases from J, the junction contained 8 bases not matched to a gene. The CDR3 runs to 17 residues. Germline CDR1 ENHRY, CDR2 SYGVKD. CDR3 sequence: CAIRTGLAGMDTGELFF. The CDR3 bases are TGTGCCATCAGAACCGGACTAGCGGGAATGGACACCGGGGAGCTGTTTTTT.

The V gene is TRBV7-9, the J gene TRBJ1-4; 9 positions match TRBD1. Unmatched junction bases numbered 2, after V lost 7 bases and J lost 5 bases. CDR3 length: 13 residues. CDR1 is SEHNR, CDR2 FQNEAQ, per germline (reference sequence). This CDR3 reads CASTGQGNEKLFF. The CDR3 region has the DNA TGTGCCAGCACAGGACAGGGGAATGAAAAACTGTTTTTT. The full variable domain, with the rest looked up from reference TRBV7-9 and TRBJ1-4, is DTGVSQNPRHKITKRGQNVTFRCDPISEHNRLYWYRQTLGQGPEFLTYFQNEAQLEKSRLLSDRFSAERPKGSFSTLEIQRTEQGDSAMYLCASTGQGNEKLFFGSGTQLSVL.

This sequence joins TRBV19 and TRBJ2-4; 8 bases fit TRBD2. The CDR3 covers 16 residues. The J segment lost 5 bases and the V segment lost 3 bases, leaving 9 bases of the junction unmatched. Germline V gives CDR1 LNHDA, CDR2 SQIVND (reference sequence). The CDR3 sequence: CASSITAGVGENIQYF. In DNA form, the CDR3 reads TGTGCCAGTAGTATTACAGCGGGAGTCGGGGAAAACATTCAGTACTTC.

The chain couples TRBV27 to TRBJ1-6; 8 bases match TRBD1. Germline V gene lookup returns CDR1 MNHEY and CDR2 SMNVEV (reference sequence). V gave up 8 bases and J gave up 7 bases; unmatched junction bases: 7. The CDR3 is 14 residues long. The CDR3 bases are TGTGCCAGCCATGGACAGGGAGGCAATTCACCCCTCCACTTT. Encoded protein: CASHGQGGNSPLHF.

The chain carries TRBV7-9 and TRBJ1-4, with 8 bases aligning to TRBD1. Unmatched junction bases numbered 5, after V lost 4 bases and J lost 7 bases. Looked up from germline, CDR1 is SEHNR and CDR2 is FQNEAQ (reference sequence). The length of the CDR3 is 14 residues. For the CDR3, the DNA is TGTGCCAGCAGCTCCCGGGACAGGCTTGAAAAACTGTTTTTT. Its translation: CASSSRDRLEKLFF.

The genes are TRBV28 and TRBJ1-2; the match to TRBD1 covers 10 bases. CDR3 length: 15 amino acids. J lost 3 bases, V lost 5 bases, and 6 bases had no gene match. Germline assignment: CDR1 MDHEN and CDR2 SYDVKM. The CDR3 sequence: CASSLWTGGHYGYTF. The CDR3 DNA reads TGTGCCAGCAGTCTCTGGACAGGGGGACACTATGGCTACACCTTC.

This clone appeared a few times. The rearrangement uses TRBV7-9 and TRBJ2-3; D is perhaps TRBD1 (5 bases). V was shortened by 3 bases and J by 3 bases, with 10 bases between the two germline ends. This CDR3 contains 14 residues. In germline, CDR1 is SEHNR, CDR2 FQNEAQ (reference sequence). CDR3 nucleotide sequence: TGTGCCAGCAGCTTGACAGTGGAGACAGATACGCAGTATTTT. As protein: CASSLTVETDTQYF. Combining the CDR3 with reference TRBV7-9 and TRBJ2-3 gives the whole variable domain DTGVSQNPRHKITKRGQNVTFRCDPISEHNRLYWYRQTLGQGPEFLTYFQNEAQLEKSRLLSDRFSAERPKGSFSTLEIQRTEQGDSAMYLCASSLTVETDTQYFGPGTRLTVL.

The chain is built from TRBV15 and TRBJ1-4; no clear D. The length of the CDR3 is 15 residues. Trimming removed 6 bases at V and 5 bases at J, with 16 bases between. CDR1 is LNHNV and CDR2 is YYDKDF in the germline V gene (reference sequence). The CDR3 spells CATRNFGESNEKLFF. The CDR3 DNA sequence: TGTGCCACCAGGAACTTCGGGGAATCGAATGAAAAACTGTTTTTT.

The chain employs TRBV6-5 and TRBJ2-3; D is possibly TRBD2 (6 bases). With 6 bases removed from V and 3 bases from J, the gap between germline ends came to 13 bases. This CDR3 spans 14 amino acids. CDR1 is MNHEY, CDR2 SVGAGI, per germline. CDR3 sequence reads: CASRTSGGTDTQYF. The CDR3 nucleotides read TGTGCCAGCAGGACGTCTGGGGGGACAGATACGCAGTATTTT.

The V and J genes are TRBV11-3 and TRBJ2-7, with a weak D call TRBD1 (5 bases). The germline V and J ends were trimmed by 4 bases and 6 bases, with 10 bases remaining between them. The V gene's germline CDR1 is SGHNT and CDR2 YENEEA. There are 12 residues in the CDR3. The CDR3, as DNA: TGTGCCAGCAGCTCAGGGAACGGCGAGCAGTACTTC. Its translation: CASSSGNGEQYF.

This sequence joins TRBV28 and TRBJ2-5; the match to TRBD2 covers 11 bases. The germline CDR1 and CDR2 sequences are MDHEN and SYDVKM. CDR3 length: 17 amino acids. The J segment lost 2 bases and the V segment lost 2 bases, leaving 7 bases of the junction unmatched. The CDR3 is CASSLTRLAGTQETQYF. The CDR3 DNA follows: TGTGCCAGCAGTTTAACCCGACTAGCGGGGACTCAAGAGACCCAGTACTTC.

The chain is built from TRBV19 and TRBJ1-4; 7 positions agree with TRBD1. The V segment lost 6 bases and the J segment 5 bases; nucleotides outside the gene matches: 6. There are 14 residues in the CDR3. Germline CDR1 is LNHDA and CDR2 is SQIVND (reference sequence). The CDR3 DNA reads as TGTGCCAGTAGCACCCCCAGGGGGAATGAAAAACTGTTTTTT. Its translation is CASSTPRGNEKLFF.

The chain joins TRBV19 to TRBJ1-1, with D maybe TRBD1 (5 bases). CDR1 is LNHDA and CDR2 is SQIVND in the germline V gene (reference sequence). The V gene lost 3 bases and the J gene lost 4 bases, with 9 bases spanning the gap. This CDR3 is 13 amino acids long. CDR3 region: CASSIPGGTEAFF. The CDR3 DNA follows: TGTGCCAGTAGTATCCCGGGGGGCACTGAAGCTTTCTTT.

This clone was seen only once. The genes are TRBV27 and TRBJ2-1, with D possibly TRBD2 on 5 matching bases. In germline, CDR1 is MNHEY, CDR2 SMNVEV (reference sequence). V shed 8 bases and J shed 0 bases, with 20 bases lying between them. The CDR3 length is 17 residues. CDR3 DNA sequence: TGTGCCAGCGGACCTTCGTGGGGAGAAAGCTCCTACAATGAGCAGTTCTTC. It specifies CASGPSWGESSYNEQFF.

CDR3 residues: CASSHYRDREYNEQFF. The CDR3 coding sequence is TGCGCCAGCAGCCACTACCGGGACAGGGAGTATAATGAGCAGTTCTTC. The chain carries TRBV4-1 and TRBJ2-1; 9 bases are shared with TRBD1. This CDR3 has 16 residues. The V gene end was trimmed by 3 bases and the J gene end by 7 bases; junction bases not matched to a gene: 10. CDR1 and CDR2 from the germline V gene are MGHRA and YSYEKL.